What follows are 10 T cell receptor beta chains derived from one specimen sequenced in a study of T cell changes during pregnancy in multiple sclerosis. The method was immunoSEQ multiplex PCR; TCRdb's version includes in-frame clones alone and lacks a portion of them. The sample includes about 80,000 clones, about 90% of them seen just once. The sequences come from peripheral blood, collected before pregnancy. The receptors derive from a female donor with multiple sclerosis, enrolled in a pregnancy study.

The chain couples TRBV6-7 to TRBJ2-7, with TRBD1 as a possible D gene (6 bases). TRBV6-7 is designated an ORF whose function remains uncertain. Trimming removed 0 bases at V and 1 base at J, with 10 bases between. The length of the CDR3 is 15 residues. The CDR3 nucleotides read TGTGCCAGCAGTTACTCGTCCAGGGGATCCTACGAGCAGTACTTC. It encodes CASSYSSRGSYEQYF.

The CDR3 region has the DNA TGTGCCAGCAGCTTATCGGACAGCAGCTCCTACGAGCAGTACTTC. This sequence encodes CASSLSDSSSYEQYF. This sequence joins TRBV7-6 and TRBJ2-7, with a weak D call TRBD1 (6 bases). CDR3 length: 15 residues. Trimming left V 2 bases short and J 0 bases short, with 11 bases between. The germline V gene encodes CDR1 SGHVS and CDR2 FNYEAQ.

The V gene is TRBV5-1, the J gene TRBJ1-1; the D gene is possibly TRBD1 (5 bases). This CDR3 contains 16 residues. V was trimmed by 0 bases and J by 1 base, leaving 13 bases between them. Germline V CDR1 and CDR2: SGHRS, YFSETQ. DNA of the CDR3: TGCGCCAGCAGCTTGGATCGACAGTTCTCGAACACTGAAGCTTTCTTT. Protein: CASSLDRQFSNTEAFF.

J is TRBJ1-2 and V is TRBV4-1, with 8 bases fitting TRBD1. The CDR3 extends over 15 amino acids. The V and J ends lost 2 bases and 3 bases, in that order; junction bases with no gene match: 5. The germline V gene encodes CDR1 MGHRA and CDR2 YSYEKL. The CDR3 here is CASSQQGTGYYGYTF. Here the CDR3 DNA reads TGCGCCAGCAGCCAACAAGGGACAGGATACTATGGCTACACCTTC.

The chain links TRBV7-9 to TRBJ2-5, with 9 positions matching TRBD2. The CDR3 totals 15 residues. Germline CDR1 is SEHNR and CDR2 is FQNEAQ (reference sequence). V trimming: 5 bases; J trimming: 4 bases; junction bases outside the gene matches: 8. CDR3 coding DNA: TGTGCCAGCAGCCGGGGCGGGGGGGCCCCAGAGACCCAGTACTTC. The encoded protein is CASSRGGGAPETQYF. The full variable domain, in which reference TRBV7-9 and TRBJ2-5 provide the parts outside the CDR3, is DTGVSQNPRHKITKRGQNVTFRCDPISEHNRLYWYRQTLGQGPEFLTYFQNEAQLEKSRLLSDRFSAERPKGSFSTLEIQRTEQGDSAMYLCASSRGGGAPETQYFGPGTRLLVL.

The rearrangement links TRBV29-1 to TRBJ1-1; unclear D gene. This CDR3 contains 13 residues. CDR1 and CDR2 from the germline V gene are SQVTM and ANQGSEA. V was shortened by 7 bases and J by 1 base, with 13 bases between the two germline ends. The CDR3 loop reads CSARGPQNTEAFF. CDR3 DNA: TGCAGCGCTCGAGGGCCACAGAACACTGAAGCTTTCTTT.

The chain is built from TRBV28 and TRBJ1-4; 9 bases line up with TRBD1. V gave up 2 bases and J gave up 8 bases; unmatched junction bases: 9. CDR1 is MDHEN, CDR2 SYDVKM, per germline. This CDR3 contains 16 residues. CDR3: CASSLIGQGIDEKLFF. CDR3 in DNA: TGTGCCAGCAGTTTAATCGGACAGGGGATAGACGAAAAACTGTTTTTT.

A few counts support this clone. V is TRBV15 and J is TRBJ1-5; 8 positions agree with TRBD1. Germline CDR1 reads LNHNV; CDR2 reads YYDKDF (reference sequence). With 5 bases clipped from V and 6 bases from J, the junction kept 9 bases outside the gene matches. The CDR3 is 15 amino acids. The CDR3 region is CATSQDRGLSQPQHF. The CDR3 coding sequence is TGTGCCACCAGCCAAGACAGGGGATTAAGTCAGCCCCAGCATTTT. The variable domain in full, completed from reference TRBV15 and TRBJ1-5, reads DAMVIQNPRYQVTQFGKPVTLSCSQTLNHNVMYWYQQKSSQAPKLLFHYYDKDFNNEADTPDNFQSRRPNTSFCFLDIRSPGLGDTAMYLCATSQDRGLSQPQHFGDGTRLSIL.

The chain combines TRBV28 with TRBJ2-7, with TRBD2 matching 8 bases. The CDR3 is made up of 14 amino acids. Germline loops: CDR1 MDHEN, CDR2 SYDVKM. V lost 5 bases and J lost 0; bases outside the gene matches: 3. CDR3 coding DNA: TGTGCCAGCAGTATAGCGGGGTTCTCCTACGAGCAGTACTTC. Its protein is CASSIAGFSYEQYF. Full variable domain (missing parts from reference TRBV28 and TRBJ2-7): DVKVTQSSRYLVKRTGEKVFLECVQDMDHENMFWYRQDPGLGLRLIYFSYDVKMKEKGDIPEGYSVSREKKERFSLILESASTNQTSMYLCASSIAGFSYEQYFGPGTRLTVT.

V is TRBV5-1 and J is TRBJ2-3, with TRBD2 matching 8 bases. CDR1 and CDR2 from the germline V gene are SGHRS and YFSETQ. The CDR3 sequence is 17 residues long. The junction had 11 bases not matched to a gene; V was cut back by 3 bases and J by 2 bases. The CDR3 region is CASSSGIAGTPTDTQYF. For the CDR3, the DNA is TGCGCCAGCAGCTCCGGGATAGCGGGGACACCCACAGATACGCAGTATTTT.